This TCR beta chain came from a study of high-grade serous ovarian cancer treatment subgroups. About the research overall: Samples averaged 14,192 reads and around 7,000 unique TCR beta rearrangements. Findings and limits, study-wide: Different patients shared almost no repertoire; same-patient tumors shared about 0.095 to 0.79. Repertoire analysis covered CDR3 alone, not CDR1 or CDR2. Spatial context was lost because tumors were sequenced in bulk.

Tumor samples were taken before definitive surgery or chemotherapy. Libraries were prepared by immunoSEQ multiplex PCR; TCRdb keeps only in-frame clonotypes and omits some of them. The sample gives 11,000 or so clones, around 83% of which show up once; around 6.6% is in the top ten. The V gene lost 8 bases and the J gene lost 3 bases, with 23 bases spanning the gap. This CDR3 contains 17 residues. Germline CDR1 and CDR2: MNHEY and SMNVEV (reference sequence). Concerning this clone itself: Its antigen remains unidentified.

This sequence originates from a human donor with high-grade serous ovarian cancer. The rearrangement joins TRBV27 to TRBJ2-1; tentative D call: TRBD2 (6 bases). Sequenced: tumor tissue. CDR3 in amino acids: CASRNSSGVFNYNEQFF. The CDR3, as DNA: TGTGCCAGCCGAAATAGCTCGGGGGTGTTTAACTACAATGAGCAGTTCTTC.